This T cell receptor (beta chain) is from a study of shared T cell receptors in the human thymus. Germline values: CDR1 LGHNA, CDR2 YSLEER. CDR3 length: 15 residues. The V and J ends lost 0 bases and 3 bases respectively, with 9 bases between them. Measured with immunoSEQ multiplex PCR; TCRdb has only the in-frame clones, and not every one. The sample shows approximately 660,000 clones, more than 75% of them seen only once. This sample also appeared in a second study, on human thymus T cells. That work states: Highly overlapping thymic repertoires among unrelated individuals were reported in related research.

The rearrangement uses TRBV4-3 and TRBJ1-5, with unresolved D. This TCR was sampled from a boy younger than two with a congenital heart defect. Specimen: thymocytes. In DNA, the CDR3 is TGCGCCAGCAGCCAAGATCGGGTGCCCAATCAGCCCCAGCATTTT. Translated, it gives CASSQDRVPNQPQHF.